This record concerns one TCR beta chain sequence. Its antigen is not identified. Profiled with immunoSEQ multiplex PCR; TCRdb holds only in-frame clones, not every one. The data hold about 83,000 clones, with about 83% observed a single time. The data are from a study of lymphopenia after photon versus proton radiotherapy. Whole-study results and caveats: After lymphocyte nadir, photon-treated repertoires showed oligoclonal expansion, especially CD8+ Temra. Under photons, naive T cells and diversity fell while effector/memory populations rose. Only patients who died were analyzed for survival; proton advantage is unproven. Larger post-nadir TCR diversity loss correlated inversely with survival in deceased patients.

The V end lost 2 bases, the J end lost 1 base, and 11 bases lay between the germline ends. Germline values: CDR1 KGHSH, CDR2 LQKENI. The CDR3 covers 15 residues. This chain links TRBV18 with TRBJ1-2; no firm D call. This receptor was obtained from a man aged 55-75 years with pancreatic cancer. The sequences come from peripheral blood, collected from a patient treated with proton-based radiotherapy. In DNA form, the CDR3 reads TGTGCCAGCTCACCAGAACCCAGGTATAACTATGGCTACACCTTC. Protein product: CASSPEPRYNYGYTF.